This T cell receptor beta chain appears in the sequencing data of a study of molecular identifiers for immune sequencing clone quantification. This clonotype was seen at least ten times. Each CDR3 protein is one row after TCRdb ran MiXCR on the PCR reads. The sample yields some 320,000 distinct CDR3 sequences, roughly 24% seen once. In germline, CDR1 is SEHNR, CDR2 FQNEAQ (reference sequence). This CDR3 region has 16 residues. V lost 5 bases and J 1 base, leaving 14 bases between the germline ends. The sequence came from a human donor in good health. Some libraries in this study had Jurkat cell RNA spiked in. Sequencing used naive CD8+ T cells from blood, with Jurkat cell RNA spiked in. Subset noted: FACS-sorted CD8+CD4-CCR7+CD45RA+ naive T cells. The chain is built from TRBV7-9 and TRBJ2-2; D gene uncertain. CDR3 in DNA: TGTGCCAGCAGCCCTCCGGCACACTTGAACACCGGGGAGCTGTTTTTT. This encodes CASSPPAHLNTGELFF.